Listed here are 24 T cell receptor beta chains from one sample, sequenced in a study of cytomegalovirus exposure and HLA in healthy donors. The PCR ran on 60 Vbeta and 13 Jbeta primers. Using immunoSEQ multiplex PCR, the repertoire was profiled, and TCRdb retains in-frame clones only, with some absent. Among 150,000 to 200,000 clones listed, almost 85% were seen once. Sequences were obtained from PBMCs. The receptor set was obtained from a boy younger than 18 in good health and CMV-seronegative.

The rearrangement uses TRBV5-4 and TRBJ2-1; 12 bases line up with TRBD2. There are 16 residues in the CDR3. V trimming: 0 bases; J trimming: 6 bases; junction bases outside the gene matches: 4. Germline V lookup: CDR1 SGHNT, CDR2 YYREEE (reference sequence). As DNA, the CDR3 is TGTGCCAGCAGCTTGGCCCCGACTAGCGGGAGCAATGAGCAGTTCTTC. Protein: CASSLAPTSGSNEQFF.

This sequence joins TRBV6-6 and TRBJ2-3, with a possible D match to TRBD2 (6 bases). Germline values: CDR1 MNHNY, CDR2 SVGAGI (reference sequence). V gave up 5 bases and J gave up 2 bases, with 14 bases separating them. There are 15 residues in the CDR3. The CDR3 sequence: CASSRGIRVTDTQYF. The CDR3 DNA sequence: TGTGCCAGCAGTCGCGGGATCAGGGTCACAGATACGCAGTATTTT.

Turning to this clone: Within the sample, other DNA sequences also encode this same CDR3. The rearrangement uses TRBV5-6 and TRBJ2-2, with TRBD1 identical over 9 bases. The V gene's germline CDR1 is SGHDT and CDR2 YYEEEE. The CDR3 totals 16 residues. V lost 3 bases, J lost 5 bases, and 8 bases stayed unmatched. For the CDR3, the DNA is TGTGCCAGCAGCTGGATACAGGGGGCAGGGACCGGGGAGCTGTTTTTT. Translation: CASSWIQGAGTGELFF.

The chain links TRBV11-2 to TRBJ2-7; weak D call: TRBD1 (5 bases). Trimming left V 2 bases short and J 3 bases short, with 11 bases between. The CDR3 is 14 residues long. Germline CDR1 SGHAT, CDR2 FQNNGV. CDR3 residues: CASSLQTVYYEQYF. DNA of the CDR3: TGTGCCAGCAGCTTACAGACAGTTTACTACGAGCAGTACTTC.

The chain recombines TRBV5-6 with TRBJ2-5; D is perhaps TRBD1 (5 bases). Germline CDR1 is SGHDT and CDR2 is YYEEEE. This CDR3 spans 14 amino acids. Trimming took off 0 bases at V and 4 bases at J, with 10 bases between the two ends. This chain's CDR3 is CASSLVPGLETQYF. The CDR3 nucleotides read TGTGCCAGCAGCTTGGTCCCAGGGCTAGAGACCCAGTACTTC.

This chain joins TRBV6-1 and TRBJ1-2; D unresolved. The V end lost 2 bases, the J end lost 6 bases, and 28 bases lay between the germline ends. Germline CDR1 reads MNHNS; CDR2 reads SASEGT. There are 19 residues in the CDR3. CDR3 bases: TGTGCCAGCAGTGAATATGCGTACGGGAGTAAGAGAGTCTCGCATGGCTACACCTTC. Amino acids: CASSEYAYGSKRVSHGYTF.

The chain is built from TRBV7-2 and TRBJ2-7, with 9 bases aligning to TRBD1. From germline, CDR1 is SGHTA and CDR2 FQGNSA. There are 16 residues in the CDR3. Trimming cost V 5 bases and J 4 bases; bases outside gene matches: 12. The DNA for the CDR3 is TGTGCCAGCAGCCCCACCGGGACAGGGTATAATTACGAGCAGTACTTC. Translating gives CASSPTGTGYNYEQYF.

This clone was observed a single time. This chain connects TRBV7-9 to TRBJ1-4; D gene uncertain. Per germline, CDR1 SEHNR and CDR2 FQNEAQ (reference sequence). The CDR3 contains 14 residues. Between the trimmed V and J ends, which lost 6 bases and 9 bases, there was a span of 17 bases. The CDR3 loop reads CASRSELYSQKLFF. The CDR3 DNA reads as TGTGCCAGCAGATCGGAACTCTATAGCCAAAAACTGTTTTTT.

This rearrangement joins TRBV9 to TRBJ2-1; the D gene is possibly TRBD2 (6 bases). The V gene lost 4 bases and the J gene lost 6 bases, with 17 bases spanning the gap. Germline CDR1 reads SGDLS; CDR2 reads YYNGEE. The CDR3 length is 15 residues. CDR3 DNA: TGTGCCAGCAGCCCCCCGGGCGGGAATGGCAATGAGCAGTTCTTC. It encodes CASSPPGGNGNEQFF. The full variable domain, in which reference TRBV9 and TRBJ2-1 provide the parts outside the CDR3, is DSGVTQTPKHLITATGQRVTLRCSPRSGDLSVYWYQQSLDQGLQFLIQYYNGEERAKGNILERFSAQQFPDLHSELNLSSLELGDSALYFCASSPPGGNGNEQFFGPGTRLTVL.

This clone turned up a few times. The rearrangement uses TRBV9 and TRBJ2-3; 8 bases line up with TRBD2. The CDR3 covers 16 residues. With 4 bases clipped from V and 6 bases from J, the junction kept 13 bases outside the gene matches. Germline loops: CDR1 SGDLS, CDR2 YYNGEE. The DNA of the CDR3 is TGTGCCAGCAGCTACCCACGACGGGAGGGCCGGGATACGCAGTATTTT. Protein sequence: CASSYPRREGRDTQYF.

J is TRBJ1-1 and V is TRBV5-1; 8 nucleotides line up with TRBD1. The CDR3 totals 13 residues. The V and J ends lost 2 bases and 14 bases, in that order; junction bases with no gene match: 11. Germline lookup yields CDR1 SGHRS and CDR2 YFSETQ. The CDR3 loop is CASSFDRGRDSFF. The DNA of the CDR3 is TGCGCCAGCAGCTTTGACAGGGGAAGAGATTCCTTCTTT.

This clone was detected only a few times. The chain employs TRBV7-6 and TRBJ1-4; D might be TRBD1 (6 bases). Germline V gene sequence: CDR1 SGHVS, CDR2 FNYEAQ. V was pared by 5 bases and J by 6 bases, with 13 bases between. This CDR3 contains 14 residues. The CDR3 loop is CASSLRQADEKLFF. CDR3 in DNA: TGTGCCAGCAGCCTGAGACAGGCGGATGAAAAACTGTTTTTT.

The chain links TRBV30 to TRBJ1-5; 10 nucleotides agree with TRBD1. This CDR3 contains 14 residues. After removal of 2 bases from V and 6 bases from J, the junction contained 4 bases not matched to a gene. The germline V gene encodes CDR1 GTSNPN and CDR2 SVGIG (reference sequence). The CDR3 sequence is CAWSSGQGSQPQHF. The CDR3 nucleotides read TGTGCCTGGAGTTCGGGACAGGGGTCTCAGCCCCAGCATTTT.

The chain combines TRBV28 with TRBJ2-2; 7 bases are a match to TRBD1. Trimming cost V 8 bases and J 2 bases; bases outside gene matches: 11. CDR3 size: 16 residues. The V gene's germline CDR1 is MDHEN and CDR2 SYDVKM. CDR3 in amino acids: CASRRTGTANTGELFF. In DNA form, the CDR3 reads TGTGCCAGCCGCCGAACCGGGACAGCTAACACCGGGGAGCTGTTTTTT.

This chain connects TRBV19 to TRBJ2-3, with TRBD2 identical over 11 bases. Germline lookup yields CDR1 LNHDA and CDR2 SQIVND (reference sequence). The CDR3 loop spans 20 amino acids. The ends lost 4 bases at V and 3 bases at J; junction bases unmatched: 18. CDR3 nucleotide sequence: TGTGCCAGTAGTAAAGTAGAAGTAGCGGGAGGGGAAGTAGGAACAGATACGCAGTATTTT. This encodes CASSKVEVAGGEVGTDTQYF.

The chain couples TRBV5-1 to TRBJ2-1; 9 bases fit TRBD2. With V trimmed by 4 bases and J by 4 bases, 6 bases remained unmatched. Germline V lookup: CDR1 SGHRS, CDR2 YFSETQ. The CDR3 is made up of 15 amino acids. This chain's CDR3 is CASSTQRGDYNEQFF. The CDR3, as DNA: TGCGCCAGCAGCACACAGCGGGGGGATTACAATGAGCAGTTCTTC.

V is TRBV18 and J is TRBJ2-5; no reliable D call. Germline CDR1 is KGHSH and CDR2 is LQKENI. The CDR3 consists of 15 residues. V lost 5 bases to trimming and J lost 2 bases, with 15 bases between them. CDR3 sequence: CASSVNPQAQETQYF. CDR3 nucleotide sequence: TGTGCCAGCTCAGTAAACCCTCAGGCTCAAGAGACCCAGTACTTC.

The CDR3 here is CASSQVGGAEAFF. The DNA of the CDR3 is TGCGCCAGCAGCCAAGTAGGCGGTGCTGAAGCTTTCTTT. V gene TRBV4-1 combines with J gene TRBJ1-1; D is uncertain. The CDR3 consists of 13 residues. CDR1 and CDR2 (germline): MGHRA, YSYEKL. V was trimmed by 1 base and J by 6 bases, leaving 9 bases between them.

The gene calls are TRBV4-3 and TRBJ2-7; D gene ambiguous. CDR3 length equals 15 residues. V was pared by 0 bases and J by 3 bases, with 12 bases between. The germline gives CDR1 LGHNA, CDR2 YSLEER. For the CDR3, the DNA is TGCGCCAGCAGCCAAGAAGAAGGCAGGATCTACGAGCAGTACTTC. This translates into CASSQEEGRIYEQYF.

This clone has just one count. The chain combines TRBV9 with TRBJ2-5, with D possibly matching TRBD1 (6 bases). CDR3 length: 14 residues. Between the trimmed V and J ends, which lost 0 bases and 1 base, there was a span of 7 bases. Germline CDR1 reads SGDLS; CDR2 reads YYNGEE. In nucleotides, the CDR3 is TGTGCCAGCAGCGTAGACAGGGCCCAAGAGACCCAGTACTTC. It translates to CASSVDRAQETQYF.

The chain carries TRBV30 and TRBJ1-5; D call uncertain. Trimming removed 5 bases at V and 1 base at J, with 15 bases between. CDR3 length equals 15 residues. The germline CDR1 and CDR2 sequences are GTSNPN and SVGIG (reference sequence). CDR3 sequence (DNA): TGTGCCTGGGCCCCAGGTATGGTGAGCAATCAGCCCCAGCATTTT. Encoded protein: CAWAPGMVSNQPQHF. Full variable domain (rest looked up from reference TRBV30 and TRBJ1-5): SQTIHQWPATLVQPVGSPLSLECTVEGTSNPNLYWYRQAAGRGLQLLFYSVGIGQISSEVPQNLSASRPQDRQFILSSKKLLLSDSGFYLCAWAPGMVSNQPQHFGDGTRLSIL.

The rearrangement uses TRBV6-6 and TRBJ2-5; 8 nucleotides line up with TRBD1. The V and J ends lost 7 bases and 2 bases, in that order; junction bases with no gene match: 9. CDR3 length: 15 residues. CDR1 is MNHNY and CDR2 is SVGAGI in the germline V gene (reference sequence). The CDR3: CASTGTGDPQETQYF. In DNA form, the CDR3 reads TGTGCCAGCACCGGGACAGGAGACCCGCAAGAGACCCAGTACTTC.

The rearrangement uses TRBV6-6 and TRBJ2-7; 15 bases are a match to TRBD2. The V and J ends lost 4 bases and 9 bases, in that order; junction bases with no gene match: 4. The length of the CDR3 is 14 residues. CDR1 and CDR2 (germline): MNHNY, SVGAGI (reference sequence). The CDR3 reads CASSLGTSGGWQYF. CDR3 DNA sequence: TGTGCCAGCAGTTTAGGGACTAGCGGGGGGTGGCAGTACTTC.

The chain recombines TRBV5-4 with TRBJ1-4; D gene unclear. Trimming stripped 0 bases from V and 5 bases from J, with 8 bases between. Germline V gives CDR1 SGHNT, CDR2 YYREEE (reference sequence). This CDR3 contains 14 residues. The CDR3 DNA sequence: TGTGCCAGCAGCTTGGAGGGAGTGAATGAAAAACTGTTTTTT. It yields the protein CASSLEGVNEKLFF.